The entry that follows covers one TCR beta chain sequence. The sample holds other DNA sequences that translate to the same CDR3. Germline loops: CDR1 SEHNR, CDR2 FQNEAQ (reference sequence). CDR3 size: 14 residues. The V end was cut by 2 bases, the J end by 0 bases, with 6 bases between. Authors' methods: The assay estimated nucleated cells by amplifying reference gene primers. Assay used: immunoSEQ multiplex PCR; TCRdb lists only in-frame clones, some missing. Clone size and V and J calls were adopted from that table, with D and trimming inferred from the DNA. The data hold roughly 62,000 clones, with around 90% observed a single time. The data originate from a study of blood T cell repertoires in COVID-19. Study-wide context: Sources were T cells, B-cell-depleted T cells, or PBMCs; the material itself was cDNA or gDNA.

The TCR originated in a human donor with acute or convalescent COVID-19. The donor label of this sample is uncertain. Material: peripheral blood. The chain recombines TRBV7-9 with TRBJ2-3, with D maybe TRBD1 (5 bases). The DNA for the CDR3 is TGTGCCAGCAGCTTACAGGGTAGCACAGATACGCAGTATTTT. It is translated as CASSLQGSTDTQYF.